These T cell receptor beta chains were read from a single sample in a study of blood T cell repertoires in COVID-19. TCRdb's table, derived via immunoSEQ multiplex PCR, lists solely in-frame clones and lacks some. The sample lists about 100,000 clones, around 92% seen once, with approximately 5.7% in the top ten. The source material was peripheral blood. The receptors here all came from a man in his forties or fifties with active COVID-19. CDR3s include the opening cysteine and the closing phenylalanine or tryptophan. A D gene is named only where the DNA matches it firmly. Clone size is given for some rows only: seen once, a few or many times, or a class if the clone is expanded.

J gene,clone size,D gene,V gene,CDR3 protein,CDR3 DNA
TRBJ1-4,.,TRBD1,TRBV5-6,CASSLGPDRGAEKLFF,TGTGCCAGCAGCTTGGGTCCCGACAGGGGTGCTGAAAAACTGTTTTTT
TRBJ1-2,.,.,TRBV28,CASSLSRDTGYTF,TGTGCCAGCAGTTTATCTCGGGACACTGGCTACACCTTC
TRBJ2-3,.,.,TRBV3-1/TRBV3-2,CASSQDVLRTQYF,TGTGCCAGCAGCCAAGATGTTTTGAGGACGCAGTATTTT
TRBJ1-1,.,.,TRBV2,CASSEDVGSTEAFF,TGTGCCAGCAGCGAAGACGTAGGGAGCACTGAAGCTTTCTTT
TRBJ2-1,.,.,TRBV6-1,CASSDPRLQEQFF,TGTGCCAGCAGTGATCCGAGACTTCAAGAGCAGTTCTTC
TRBJ2-2,.,.,TRBV28,CATQNTGDRPGELFF,TGTGCCACCCAAAATACGGGAGATAGACCCGGGGAGCTGTTTTTT
TRBJ2-1,.,TRBD1,TRBV27,CASSPRTGWHEQFF,TGTGCCAGCAGTCCACGGACAGGGTGGCATGAGCAGTTCTTC
TRBJ1-2,.,.,TRBV25-1,CASSPRGEYYGYTF,TGTGCCAGCAGTCCAAGGGGCGAATACTATGGCTACACCTTC
TRBJ2-1,.,TRBD2,TRBV19,CASRTSGGGSNEQFF,TGTGCCAGTAGAACTAGCGGGGGGGGCTCCAATGAGCAGTTCTTC
TRBJ1-5,.,TRBD1,TRBV2,CASSGGQGVQPQHF,TGTGCCAGCAGCGGGGGACAGGGCGTTCAGCCCCAGCATTTT
TRBJ1-2,.,.,TRBV10-2,CASSEPGAGDYGYTF,TGCGCCAGCAGTGAGCCAGGGGCTGGTGACTATGGCTACACCTTC
TRBJ2-2,.,.,TRBV18,CASSPFPQNTGELFF,TGTGCCAGCTCACCATTTCCACAGAACACCGGGGAGCTGTTTTTT
TRBJ1-5,once,.,TRBV2,CASSEHGGNQPQHF,TGTGCCAGCAGTGAACACGGGGGCAATCAGCCCCAGCATTTT
TRBJ2-1,.,TRBD2,TRBV5-1,CASSGIRTSGAPYNEQFF,TGCGCCAGCAGCGGGATAAGGACTAGCGGGGCCCCATACAATGAGCAGTTCTTC
TRBJ1-2,.,.,TRBV21-1,CASSIRAAGGELYGYTF,TGTGCCAGCAGCATAAGGGCGGCGGGAGGAGAGCTATATGGCTACACCTTC
TRBJ2-3,.,.,TRBV4-2,CASSPGGLTDTQYF,TGTGCCAGCAGCCCAGGTGGGCTCACAGATACGCAGTATTTT
TRBJ2-3,.,TRBD2,TRBV5-1,CASSLGPSGRADTQYF,TGCGCCAGCAGCTTGGGCCCTAGCGGGAGGGCAGATACGCAGTATTTT
TRBJ2-7,.,.,TRBV18,CASSPLGVRDEQYF,TGTGCCAGCTCACCACTGGGAGTTCGGGACGAGCAGTACTTC
TRBJ1-2,once,.,TRBV3-1/TRBV3-2,CASSQGIGGAGYTF,TGTGCCAGCAGCCAAGGAATCGGAGGGGCTGGCTACACCTTC
TRBJ1-2,once,.,TRBV28,CASSLNYGYTF,TGTGCCAGCAGCCTGAACTATGGCTACACCTTC
TRBJ1-2,.,TRBD1,TRBV19,CASITSGQTNYGYTF,TGTGCCAGTATTACATCGGGACAGACCAACTATGGCTACACCTTC
TRBJ2-7,.,.,TRBV27,CASSVSQGKQYF,TGTGCCAGCAGTGTTTCCCAGGGCAAGCAGTACTTC
TRBJ2-7,once,.,TRBV11-1,CASSYPGQPYEQYF,TGTGCCAGCAGTTACCCCGGACAGCCCTACGAGCAGTACTTC
TRBJ1-5,.,.,TRBV19,CASSQQDSNQPQHF,TGTGCCAGTAGTCAACAGGATAGCAATCAGCCCCAGCATTTT
TRBJ1-1,.,.,TRBV10-3,CAISEVEGAYTEAFF,TGTGCCATCAGTGAAGTGGAGGGAGCTTATACTGAAGCTTTCTTT
TRBJ2-7,few,.,TRBV6-5,CASRGAPREQYF,TGTGCCAGCCGGGGGGCCCCGCGGGAGCAGTACTTC
TRBJ2-1,.,.,TRBV4-1,CASSQDGSRYNEQFF,TGCGCCAGCAGCCAAGATGGCTCTAGATACAATGAGCAGTTCTTC
TRBJ2-5,.,.,TRBV4-1,CASSQVSWTGETQYF,TGCGCCAGCAGCCAAGTTTCTTGGACGGGGGAGACCCAGTACTTC
TRBJ1-2,.,TRBD1,TRBV6-5,CASGTGVRARYGYTF,TGTGCCAGCGGAACAGGGGTGAGGGCAAGGTATGGCTACACCTTC
TRBJ1-2,.,.,TRBV6-6,CASRGHGYTF,TGTGCCAGCAGGGGGCATGGCTACACCTTC
TRBJ2-5,.,.,TRBV27,CASSYKFSETQYF,TGTGCCAGCAGCTATAAATTTTCAGAGACCCAGTACTTC